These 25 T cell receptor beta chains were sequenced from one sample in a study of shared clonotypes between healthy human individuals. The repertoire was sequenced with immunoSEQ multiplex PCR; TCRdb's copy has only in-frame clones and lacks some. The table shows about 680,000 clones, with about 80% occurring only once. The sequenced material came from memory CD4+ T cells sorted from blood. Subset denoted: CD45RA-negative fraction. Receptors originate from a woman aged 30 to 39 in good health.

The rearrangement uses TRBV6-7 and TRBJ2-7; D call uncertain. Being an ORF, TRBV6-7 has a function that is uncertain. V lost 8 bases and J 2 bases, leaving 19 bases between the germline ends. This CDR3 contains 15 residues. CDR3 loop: CASGPQTQQTYEQYF. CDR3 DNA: TGTGCCAGCGGACCCCAGACCCAACAAACCTACGAGCAGTACTTC.

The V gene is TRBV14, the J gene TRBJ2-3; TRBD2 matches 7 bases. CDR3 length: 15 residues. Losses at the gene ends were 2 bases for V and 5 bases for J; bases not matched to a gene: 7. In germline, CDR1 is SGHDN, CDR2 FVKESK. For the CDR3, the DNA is TGTGCCAGCAGCCAATTCGCGGGAGTGGGAGATACGCAGTATTTT. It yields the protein CASSQFAGVGDTQYF.

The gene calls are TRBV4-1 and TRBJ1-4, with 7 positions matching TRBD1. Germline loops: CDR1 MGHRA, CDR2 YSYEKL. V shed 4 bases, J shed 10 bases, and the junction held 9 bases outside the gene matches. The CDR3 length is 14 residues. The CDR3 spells CASSPGGDSGKLFF. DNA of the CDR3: TGCGCCAGCAGCCCGGGGGGGGACAGCGGAAAACTGTTTTTT.

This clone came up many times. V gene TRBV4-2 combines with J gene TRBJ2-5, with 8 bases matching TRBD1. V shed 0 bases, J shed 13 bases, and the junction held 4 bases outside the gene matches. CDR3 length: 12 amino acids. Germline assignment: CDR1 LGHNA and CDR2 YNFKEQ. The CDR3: CASSQDRDRTYF. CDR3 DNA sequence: TGTGCCAGCAGCCAAGATCGGGACAGGACGTACTTC.

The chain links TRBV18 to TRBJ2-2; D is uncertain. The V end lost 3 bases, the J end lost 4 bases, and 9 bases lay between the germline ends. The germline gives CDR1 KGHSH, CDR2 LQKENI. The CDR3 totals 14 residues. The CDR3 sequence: CASSPGFFTGELFF. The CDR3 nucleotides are TGTGCCAGCTCACCGGGATTCTTCACCGGGGAGCTGTTTTTT.

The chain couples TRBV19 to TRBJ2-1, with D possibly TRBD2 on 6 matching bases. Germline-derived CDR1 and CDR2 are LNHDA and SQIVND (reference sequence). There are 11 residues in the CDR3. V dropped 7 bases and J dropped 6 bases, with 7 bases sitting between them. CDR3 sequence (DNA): TGTGCCAGTAAGGAGGGCAATGAGCAGTTCTTC. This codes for CASKEGNEQFF. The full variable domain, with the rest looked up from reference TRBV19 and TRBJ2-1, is DGGITQSPKYLFRKEGQNVTLSCEQNLNHDAMYWYRQDPGQGLRLIYYSQIVNDFQKGDIAEGYSVSREKKESFPLTVTSAQKNPTAFYLCASKEGNEQFFGPGTRLTVL.

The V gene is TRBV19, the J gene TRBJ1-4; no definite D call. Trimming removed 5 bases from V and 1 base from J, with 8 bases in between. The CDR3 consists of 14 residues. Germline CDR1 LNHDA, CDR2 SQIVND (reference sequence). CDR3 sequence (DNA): TGTGCCAGTAGTCCGACGGTAACTAATGAAAAACTGTTTTTT. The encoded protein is CASSPTVTNEKLFF.

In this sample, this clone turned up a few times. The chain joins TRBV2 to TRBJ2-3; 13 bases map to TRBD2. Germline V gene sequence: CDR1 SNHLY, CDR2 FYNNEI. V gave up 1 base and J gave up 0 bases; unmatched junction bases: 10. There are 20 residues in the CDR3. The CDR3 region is CASSEGGTSGNPTSTDTQYF. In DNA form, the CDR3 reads TGTGCCAGCAGTGAAGGGGGGACTAGCGGGAACCCAACTAGCACAGATACGCAGTATTTT.

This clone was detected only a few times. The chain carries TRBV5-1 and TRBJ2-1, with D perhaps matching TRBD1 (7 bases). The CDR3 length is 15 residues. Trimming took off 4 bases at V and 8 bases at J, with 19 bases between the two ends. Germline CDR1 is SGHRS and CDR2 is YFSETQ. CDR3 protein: CASSETGRSFDEQFF. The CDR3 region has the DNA TGCGCCAGCAGCGAGACAGGGAGGAGTTTCGATGAGCAGTTCTTC.

CDR3 in amino acids: CASSPTSGRAYEQFF. The CDR3 DNA follows: TGTGCCAGCAGCCCTACTAGCGGGAGGGCGTATGAGCAGTTCTTC. V usage is TRBV28 and J usage is TRBJ2-1; 13 nucleotides align to TRBD2. CDR1 is MDHEN and CDR2 is SYDVKM in the germline V gene. V lost 6 bases to trimming and J lost 8 bases; unmatched junction nucleotides: 7. CDR3 length equals 15 residues.

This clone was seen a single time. CDR3 protein: CASGGRTTDTQYF. The CDR3 bases are TGCGCCAGCGGGGGCAGGACCACAGATACGCAGTATTTT. The chain couples TRBV10-2 to TRBJ2-3, with D perhaps TRBD1 (6 bases). Per the germline V gene, CDR1 is WSHSY and CDR2 is SAAADI. The V gene lost 8 bases and the J gene lost 2 bases, with 11 bases spanning the gap. The CDR3 is 13 residues long.

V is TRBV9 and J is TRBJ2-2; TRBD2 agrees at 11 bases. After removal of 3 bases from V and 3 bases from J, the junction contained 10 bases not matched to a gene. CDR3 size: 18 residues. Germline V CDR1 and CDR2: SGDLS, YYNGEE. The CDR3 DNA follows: TGTGCCAGCAGCGGAAGACTAGCGGGACCCCAGGACACCGGGGAGCTGTTTTTT. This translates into CASSGRLAGPQDTGELFF.

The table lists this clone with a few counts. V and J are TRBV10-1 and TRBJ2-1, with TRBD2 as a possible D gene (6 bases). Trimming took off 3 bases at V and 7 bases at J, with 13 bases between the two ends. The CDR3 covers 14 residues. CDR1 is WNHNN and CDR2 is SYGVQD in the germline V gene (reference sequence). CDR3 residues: CASSDASAMNEQFF. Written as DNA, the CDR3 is TGCGCCAGCAGTGACGCTAGCGCTATGAATGAGCAGTTCTTC.

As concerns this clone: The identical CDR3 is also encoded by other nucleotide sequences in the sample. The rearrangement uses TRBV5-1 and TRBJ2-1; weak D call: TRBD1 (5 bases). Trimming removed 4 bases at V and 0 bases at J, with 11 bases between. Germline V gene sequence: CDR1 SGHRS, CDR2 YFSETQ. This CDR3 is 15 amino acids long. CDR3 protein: CASSTDTSSYNEQFF. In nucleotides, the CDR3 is TGCGCCAGCAGCACGGACACGAGCTCCTACAATGAGCAGTTCTTC.

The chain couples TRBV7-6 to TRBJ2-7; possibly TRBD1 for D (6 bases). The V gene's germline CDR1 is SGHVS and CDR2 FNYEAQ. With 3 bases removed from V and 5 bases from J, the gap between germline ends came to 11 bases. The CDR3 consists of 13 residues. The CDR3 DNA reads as TGTGCCAGCAGCTTTTATCAGGGGAACGAGCAGTACTTC. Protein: CASSFYQGNEQYF.

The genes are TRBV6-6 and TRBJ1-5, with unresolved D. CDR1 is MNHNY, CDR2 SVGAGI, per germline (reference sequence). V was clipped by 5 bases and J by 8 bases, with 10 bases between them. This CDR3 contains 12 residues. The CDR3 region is CASSTSQKPQHF. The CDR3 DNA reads TGTGCCAGCAGTACTAGTCAGAAGCCCCAGCATTTT.

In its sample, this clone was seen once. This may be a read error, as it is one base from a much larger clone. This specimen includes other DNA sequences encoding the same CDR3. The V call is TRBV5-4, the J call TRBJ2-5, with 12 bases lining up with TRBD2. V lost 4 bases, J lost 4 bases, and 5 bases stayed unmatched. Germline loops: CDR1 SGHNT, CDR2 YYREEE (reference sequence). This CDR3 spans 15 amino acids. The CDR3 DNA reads TGTGCCAGCAGCCTAGCGGGAGGGCCGGGAGAGACCCAGTACTTC. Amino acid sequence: CASSLAGGPGETQYF.

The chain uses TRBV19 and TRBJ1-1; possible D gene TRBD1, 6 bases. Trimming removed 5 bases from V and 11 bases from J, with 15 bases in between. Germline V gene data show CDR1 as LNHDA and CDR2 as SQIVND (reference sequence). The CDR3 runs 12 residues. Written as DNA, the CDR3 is TGTGCCAGTAGTCGGGACAAGGCCAAGGCTTTCTTT. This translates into CASSRDKAKAFF.

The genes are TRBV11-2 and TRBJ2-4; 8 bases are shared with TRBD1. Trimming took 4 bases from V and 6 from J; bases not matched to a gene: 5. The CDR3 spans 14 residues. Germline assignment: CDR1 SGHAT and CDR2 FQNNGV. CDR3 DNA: TGTGCCAGCAGCTCAACAGGGGGTAGAAACATTCAGTACTTC. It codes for CASSSTGGRNIQYF.

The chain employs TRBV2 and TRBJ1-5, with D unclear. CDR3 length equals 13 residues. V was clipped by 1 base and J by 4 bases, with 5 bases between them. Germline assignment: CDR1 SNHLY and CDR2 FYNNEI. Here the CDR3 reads CASSEEQNQPQHF. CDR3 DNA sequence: TGTGCCAGCAGTGAAGAGCAGAATCAGCCCCAGCATTTT. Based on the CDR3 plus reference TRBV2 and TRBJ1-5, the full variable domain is EPEVTQTPSHQVTQMGQEVILRCVPISNHLYFYWYRQILGQKVEFLVSFYNNEISEKSEIFDDQFSVERPDGSNFTLKIRSTKLEDSAMYFCASSEEQNQPQHFGDGTRLSIL.

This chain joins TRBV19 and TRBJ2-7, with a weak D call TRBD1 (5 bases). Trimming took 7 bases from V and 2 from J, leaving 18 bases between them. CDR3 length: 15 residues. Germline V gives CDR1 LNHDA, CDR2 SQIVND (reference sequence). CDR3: CASTQTAGHTYEQYF. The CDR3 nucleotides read TGTGCCAGTACCCAAACGGCAGGGCACACCTACGAGCAGTACTTC.

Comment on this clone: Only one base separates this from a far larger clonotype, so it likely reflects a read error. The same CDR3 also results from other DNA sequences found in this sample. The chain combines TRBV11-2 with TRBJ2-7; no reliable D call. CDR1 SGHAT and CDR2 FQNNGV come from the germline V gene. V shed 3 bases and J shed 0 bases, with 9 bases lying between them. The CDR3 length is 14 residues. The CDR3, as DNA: TGTGCCAGCAGCTTCCAGCGTGACTCCTACGAGCAGTACTTC. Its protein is CASSFQRDSYEQYF. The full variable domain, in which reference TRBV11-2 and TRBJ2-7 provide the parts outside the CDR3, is EAGVAQSPRYKIIEKRQSVAFWCNPISGHATLYWYQQILGQGPKLLIQFQNNGVVDDSQLPKDRFSAERLKGVDSTLKIQPAKLEDSAVYLCASSFQRDSYEQYFGPGTRLTVT.

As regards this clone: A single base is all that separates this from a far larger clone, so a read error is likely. The CDR3 here is CASSRGQNTEAFF. The CDR3 coding sequence is TGTGCCAGCAGCCGGGGACAGAACACTGAAGCTTTCTTT. The V and J genes are TRBV7-6 and TRBJ1-1; D perhaps matches TRBD1 (6 bases). The length of the CDR3 is 13 residues. V lost 5 bases and J 1 base, leaving 8 bases between the germline ends. Looked up from germline, CDR1 is SGHVS and CDR2 is FNYEAQ.

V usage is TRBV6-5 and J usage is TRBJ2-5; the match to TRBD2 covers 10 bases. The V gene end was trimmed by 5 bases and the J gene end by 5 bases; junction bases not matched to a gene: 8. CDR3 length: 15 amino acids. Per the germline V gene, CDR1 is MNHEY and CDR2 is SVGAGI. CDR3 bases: TGTGCCAGCAGTAGGACTAGCGGCTTAGGGGAGACCCAGTACTTC. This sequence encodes CASSRTSGLGETQYF.

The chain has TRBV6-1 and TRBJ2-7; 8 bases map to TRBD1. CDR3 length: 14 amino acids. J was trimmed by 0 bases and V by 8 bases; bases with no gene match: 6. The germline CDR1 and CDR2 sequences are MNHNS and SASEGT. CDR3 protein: CASGRQGRSYEQYF. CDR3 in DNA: TGTGCCAGCGGAAGACAGGGGCGCTCCTACGAGCAGTACTTC.